A few counts support the clone carrying this T cell receptor beta chain. Its specificity is not known. The sample belongs to a study of T cells in Graves' hyperthyroidism and ophthalmopathy. Study results and limitations: Separating ophthalmopathy from stable hyperthyroidism was achieved by a 13 V-J model.

The PBMCs studied were ones that came from 10 ml fresh peripheral blood. RNA transcripts served as the template for amplifying TCR beta CDR3 regions. An initial round of RT-PCR targeting the TCR CDR3 relied on the HTBI primer set. MiXCR, run by TCRdb on the multiplex PCR reads, gives a single entry per CDR3 protein. The sample includes hundreds of thousands of distinct CDR3 sequences, 30% to 40% seen only once; the top ten take 31%. The sequence was collected from a woman aged 40 to 55 with Graves' hyperthyroidism. Sequenced: blood.

CDR3 in DNA: TGTGCCAGCAGCTTTTCCTTTGGGACAGGGGATGGCTACACCTTC. It specifies CASSFSFGTGDGYTF. The chain carries TRBV7-2 and TRBJ1-2; 10 positions match TRBD1. This CDR3 is 15 amino acids long. The junction had 7 bases not matched to a gene; V was cut back by 3 bases and J by 6 bases. Germline V gene lookup returns CDR1 SGHTA and CDR2 FQGNSA.